Presented here are 18 T cell receptor beta chains from one specimen sequenced in a study of blood T cells in healthy people across ages (dated by TCRdb to 2013 to 2016). Library generation was performed with 5' RACE. The run used an Illumina HiSeq 2500. The second PCR ran for roughly 6 to 11 cycles and used a J-beta primer mix along with a sample-barcoded 5' primer. TCRdb reworked the public reads: Q25 trimming with fastp, MiXCR clone assembly, productive beta chains retained. Every entry covers one CDR3 protein and lists the most common genes and DNA from its rows. The sample table holds roughly 1,300,000 distinct CDR3 sequences, of which roughly 64% were seen once. Clones ranked in the top ten supply over 5% of the sample. The source material was blood. These receptors came from a man aged 18 to 29 in good health.

The chain carries TRBV14 and TRBJ2-3; no clear D gene. This CDR3 is built from 14 residues. Germline-derived CDR1 and CDR2 are SGHDN and FVKESK. V lost 2 bases and J 2 bases, leaving 8 bases between the germline ends. CDR3 protein: CASSQIGPTDTQYF. CDR3 DNA sequence: TGTGCCAGCAGCCAAATCGGACCCACAGATACGCAGTATTTT. Looking up the rest from reference TRBV14 and TRBJ2-3 gives the full variable domain: EAGVTQFPSHSVIEKGQTVTLRCDPISGHDNLYWYRRVMGKEIKFLLHFVKESKQDESGMPNNRFLAERTGGTYSTLKVQPAELEDSGVYFCASSQIGPTDTQYFGPGTRLTVL.

This chain uses TRBV6-4 with TRBJ2-7; 11 bases are a match to TRBD2. The CDR3 extends over 15 amino acids. The germline V gene has CDR1 MRHNA and CDR2 SNTAGT. Trimming at V came to 7 bases and at J to 4 bases, leaving 9 bases not matched to a gene. The CDR3 DNA reads as TGTGCCAGCAATCGGGACGGGACTAGCGGTTACGAGCAGTACTTC. Amino acids: CASNRDGTSGYEQYF.

This clonotype was detected only a few times. CDR3 DNA: TGCAGCTTCCAGTGGGGAAACTCCTACGAGCAGTACTTC. Amino acid sequence: CSFQWGNSYEQYF. The gene calls are TRBV29-1 and TRBJ2-7; no clear D gene. V shed 8 bases and J shed 0 bases, with 14 bases lying between them. CDR3 length: 13 amino acids. The germline gives CDR1 SQVTM, CDR2 ANQGSEA.

The gene calls are TRBV7-2 and TRBJ1-2; a weak D match, TRBD1 (6 bases). The germline V gene has CDR1 SGHTA and CDR2 FQGNSA. Trimming left V 1 base short and J 8 bases short, with 23 bases between. The CDR3 sequence is 17 residues long. DNA of the CDR3: TGTGCCAGCAGCTTAGATTGGTCAGGGGCCATGTTTTGGGGCTACACCTTC. This translates into CASSLDWSGAMFWGYTF.

The V gene is TRBV7-9, the J gene TRBJ2-3; D perhaps matches TRBD1 (6 bases). Deletions cut 2 bases from V and 2 bases from J, with 11 bases between. Germline assignment: CDR1 SEHNR and CDR2 FQNEAQ (reference sequence). This CDR3 region has 15 residues. The DNA for the CDR3 is TGTGCCAGCAGCTTATTCGGACAGAACACAGATACGCAGTATTTT. This translates into CASSLFGQNTDTQYF. The full variable domain, completed using reference TRBV7-9 and TRBJ2-3, is DTGVSQNPRHKITKRGQNVTFRCDPISEHNRLYWYRQTLGQGPEFLTYFQNEAQLEKSRLLSDRFSAERPKGSFSTLEIQRTEQGDSAMYLCASSLFGQNTDTQYFGPGTRLTVL.

This clonotype was seen a handful of times. CDR3 loop: CASSLRTSGEQFF. In DNA, the CDR3 is TGTGCCAGCAGCCTGCGGACATCGGGAGAGCAGTTCTTC. This chain links TRBV7-7 with TRBJ2-1, with D tentatively TRBD1 or TRBD2 (5 bases each). The CDR3 has 13 residues. In germline, CDR1 is SSHAT, CDR2 FNYEAQ (reference sequence). V was pared by 5 bases and J by 10 bases, with 15 bases between.

This clonotype was observed a handful of times. The rearrangement links TRBV20-1 to TRBJ1-2, with TRBD1 as a possible D gene (6 bases). The CDR3 length is 16 residues. Per germline, CDR1 DFQATT and CDR2 SNEGSKA (reference sequence). Trimming removed 0 bases at V and 0 bases at J, with 14 bases between. As DNA, the CDR3 is TGCAGTGCTAGAGATCCCCCAGGGGACGCTAACTATGGCTACACCTTC. Encoded protein: CSARDPPGDANYGYTF.

CDR3 in DNA: TGTGCCAGCAGTGGGGGCCGGGCGTACAATGAGCAGTTCTTC. The encoded protein is CASSGGRAYNEQFF. The chain couples TRBV6-2 or TRBV6-3 to TRBJ2-1; TRBD1 is a possible D gene (6 bases). V lost 5 bases and J lost 4, with 12 bases in between. The CDR3 is made up of 14 amino acids. Per germline, CDR1 MNHEY and CDR2 SVGEGT.

This chain connects TRBV7-2 to TRBJ2-7; TRBD1 aligns across 7 bases. The V and J ends lost 1 base and 4 bases, in that order; junction bases with no gene match: 10. Germline V gene lookup returns CDR1 SGHTA and CDR2 FQGNSA. The length of the CDR3 is 16 residues. In DNA, the CDR3 is TGTGCCAGCAGCTTAGAGGGGGCAAGCCAAGGGTACGAGCAGTACTTC. It translates to CASSLEGASQGYEQYF.

This chain connects TRBV28 to TRBJ2-1, with 11 bases that match TRBD2. This CDR3 spans 14 amino acids. Germline CDR1 and CDR2: MDHEN and SYDVKM. Unmatched junction bases numbered 6, after V lost 8 bases and J lost 6 bases. The chain's CDR3 is CASVLAGGSNEQFF. Here the CDR3 DNA reads TGTGCCAGCGTATTAGCGGGAGGGAGCAATGAGCAGTTCTTC.

This clonotype was observed a few times. The chain uses TRBV20-1 and TRBJ2-7, with D possibly being TRBD1 (5 bases). This CDR3 comprises 15 residues. Germline CDR1 and CDR2: DFQATT and SNEGSKA (reference sequence). Trimming took 3 bases from V and 3 from J, leaving 18 bases between them. DNA of the CDR3: TGCAGTGCTAGCGTCCCGGTCATGGGGCTCTACGAGCAGTACTTC. This gives the protein CSASVPVMGLYEQYF.

This rearrangement joins TRBV12-3 or TRBV12-4 to TRBJ2-1; 11 nucleotides match TRBD2. This CDR3 is built from 16 residues. The V segment lost 4 bases and the J segment 14 bases; nucleotides outside the gene matches: 16. The CDR3 DNA reads TGTGCCAGCAGTTCCGAGGGACTAGCGGAAGGGATAAAGGAGTTCTTC. Translation: CASSSEGLAEGIKEFF.

This clonotype appeared a few times. This chain uses TRBV12-3 or TRBV12-4 with TRBJ2-1; 12 nucleotides line up with TRBD2. The CDR3 runs to 15 residues. Trimming cost V 1 base and J 9 bases; bases outside gene matches: 4. The CDR3 region is CASSLGLAGVSEQFF. CDR3 in DNA: TGTGCCAGCAGTTTAGGACTAGCGGGAGTCAGTGAGCAGTTCTTC.

This clonotype was observed a handful of times. This chain uses TRBV4-3 with TRBJ2-3; D might be TRBD2 (5 bases). Germline CDR1 reads LGHNA; CDR2 reads YSLEER. V shed 0 bases and J shed 6 bases, with 16 bases lying between them. CDR3 length: 16 residues. CDR3 loop: CASSQERQEGWDTQYF. The CDR3 DNA follows: TGCGCCAGCAGCCAAGAACGTCAAGAGGGCTGGGATACGCAGTATTTT.

The chain has TRBV27 and TRBJ2-3; D not resolved. V lost 7 bases and J 2 bases, leaving 16 bases between the germline ends. Germline V CDR1 and CDR2: MNHEY, SMNVEV (reference sequence). This CDR3 comprises 15 residues. The CDR3 here is CASTPELAVTDTQYF. In nucleotides, the CDR3 is TGTGCCAGCACCCCCGAATTGGCAGTCACAGATACGCAGTATTTT.

This rearrangement joins TRBV10-1 to TRBJ2-2; D is unresolved. Germline V lookup: CDR1 WNHNN, CDR2 SYGVQD (reference sequence). Deletions cut 1 base from V and 4 bases from J, with 4 bases between. The CDR3 is 13 amino acids. DNA for the CDR3: TGCGCCAGCAGTGAGTTTTTCACCGGGGAGCTGTTTTTT. Amino acids: CASSEFFTGELFF.

This chain connects TRBV5-5 to TRBJ2-5; D might be TRBD2 (6 bases). CDR3 size: 15 residues. The germline V and J ends were trimmed by 4 bases and 2 bases, with 15 bases remaining between them. Germline lookup yields CDR1 SGHKS and CDR2 YYEKEE (reference sequence). This CDR3 is CASSRGTSRQETQYF. The DNA of the CDR3 is TGTGCCAGCAGCCGAGGGACTTCGAGGCAAGAGACCCAGTACTTC.

The V call is TRBV6-4, the J call TRBJ2-2; D not certain. Trimming took off 7 bases at V and 7 bases at J, with 4 bases between the two ends. The CDR3 is 10 amino acids. Germline CDR1 and CDR2: MRHNA and SNTAGT. The CDR3 spells CASNLGELFF. CDR3 DNA: TGTGCCAGCAATCTCGGGGAGCTGTTTTTT.